This TCR beta chain was retrieved from a study of T-cell memory formation after mild COVID-19. Overall study context: In these data, TCR clusters were largely donor specific.

The CDR3 extends over 17 amino acids. In germline, CDR1 is KGHDR, CDR2 SFDVKD. With 3 bases clipped from V and 5 bases from J, the junction kept 12 bases outside the gene matches. This clonotype appeared a few times. Its target is not known. Findings of the study overall: There was no confirmation that second-wave clones peaking on day 37 were SARS-CoV-2 specific.

TCRdb processed the 5' RACE reads anew with MiXCR; each CDR3 protein has one entry. The sample gives 450,000 to 700,000 distinct CDR3 sequences, about 20% of which show up once; about 12% is in the top ten. Sequencing was done on a sample of PBMCs or a T cell subset sorted from them (not recorded which). This chain joins TRBV24-1 and TRBJ2-1, with 7 bases that match TRBD1. This receptor was identified in an adult woman who had mild COVID-19 (a few samples of this study predate the infection). Cell type and time point are not known. In nucleotides, the CDR3 is TGTGCCACCAGTGATCCCTTAGACAGGGCTATCGACAATGAGCAGTTCTTC. It encodes CATSDPLDRAIDNEQFF.